These 13 T cell receptor beta chains share one sample of origin, sequenced in a study of persistence of HIV-infected CD4 T cells (dated by TCRdb to 2020 to 2022). TCRbeta repertoires were sequenced from genomic DNA with the immunoSEQ hsTCRB assay version 4 in survey mode. TCRdb's version of the immuneACCESS table is confined to in-frame rearrangements and falls short of the full clone set. An unresolved V gene accounts for under half of the shortfall where checked; the remainder is of unknown origin. Across this sample there are approximately 44,000 clones, with roughly 90% seen only once. Of the sample, approximately 1% falls within the top ten clones. These receptors' antigens are unknown. The intended sense of this specimen's treatment or condition label: suppressive antiretroviral therapy. As a nonspecific positive control representing the CD4+ T cell repertoire, the cells were stimulated with anti-CD3/anti-CD28 magnetic beads. Responding CD4+ T cells were sorted on the basis of upregulation of both CD40 ligand and CD69.

Sequenced here: CD4+ T cells sorted from PBMCs after approximately 19-hour stimulation, sampled from a patient who received antiretroviral therapy. What the cell subset or site label conveys for this sample: CD40L+CD69+ CD4 T cells responding to anti-CD3/anti-CD28 beads, representing the overall repertoire. These receptors all come from an adult man with HIV who was CMV-seropositive.

The chain has TRBV30 and TRBJ1-3; D is unclear. The germline CDR1 and CDR2 sequences are GTSNPN and SVGIG (reference sequence). The CDR3 runs to 15 residues. Trimming left V 2 bases short and J 0 bases short, with 11 bases between. CDR3: CAWSKGYSSGNTIYF. In DNA form, the CDR3 reads TGTGCCTGGAGTAAGGGATACAGCTCTGGAAACACCATATATTTT.

The chain carries TRBV6-5 and TRBJ1-6, with D perhaps TRBD1 (5 bases). This CDR3 has 15 amino acids. V was shortened by 9 bases and J by 0 bases, with 12 bases between the two germline ends. Germline V lookup: CDR1 MNHEY, CDR2 SVGAGI. The CDR3 nucleotides are TGTGCCAGGGTAGAGGGGATCTCCTATAATTCACCCCTCCACTTT. Protein product: CARVEGISYNSPLHF.

This rearrangement joins TRBV5-1 to TRBJ1-1; TRBD1 might be the D (5 bases). The CDR3 has 17 residues. Germline lookup yields CDR1 SGHRS and CDR2 YFSETQ. V lost 4 bases and J 1 base, leaving 20 bases between the germline ends. The CDR3 region has the DNA TGCGCCAGCAGCCGGGGCATCAGCTCCATCTCGAACACTGAAGCTTTCTTT. Its translation: CASSRGISSISNTEAFF.

V gene TRBV2 combines with J gene TRBJ1-4; 9 bases fit TRBD1. CDR3 length: 16 amino acids. Per germline, CDR1 SNHLY and CDR2 FYNNEI. V shed 6 bases and J 7 bases; nucleotides not matched to a gene: 12. CDR3 coding DNA: TGTGCCAGCAGATTAGACAGGGGGAATATAGGTGAAAAACTGTTTTTT. Translating it yields CASRLDRGNIGEKLFF.

The V gene is TRBV7-2, the J gene TRBJ1-3, with 8 nucleotides matching TRBD1. Unmatched junction bases numbered 3, after V lost 5 bases and J lost 3 bases. Germline V gene data show CDR1 as SGHTA and CDR2 as FQGNSA. The CDR3 is 14 amino acids. The CDR3 reads CASSPGTGGNTIYF. The CDR3 DNA is TGTGCCAGCAGCCCCGGGACAGGTGGAAACACCATATATTTT.

The chain uses TRBV5-4 and TRBJ1-1; possibly TRBD1 for D (5 bases). The germline gives CDR1 SGHNT, CDR2 YYREEE (reference sequence). This CDR3 comprises 13 residues. V was shortened by 4 bases and J by 1 base, with 8 bases between the two germline ends. CDR3 sequence: CASSLQANTEAFF. CDR3 DNA sequence: TGTGCCAGCAGCCTACAGGCGAACACTGAAGCTTTCTTT.

This chain connects TRBV6-5 to TRBJ1-4, with 10 positions matching TRBD1. With 6 bases clipped from V and 9 bases from J, the junction kept 7 bases outside the gene matches. The CDR3 runs 14 residues. Germline V gives CDR1 MNHEY, CDR2 SVGAGI. Written as DNA, the CDR3 is TGTGCCAGCAGCGGGGGACAGGGGTCTCAAAAACTGTTTTTT. This gives the protein CASSGGQGSQKLFF.

CDR3 loop: CASSSGYEQFF. The CDR3 DNA sequence: TGTGCCAGCAGTTCCGGGTATGAGCAGTTCTTC. V usage is TRBV12-3 or TRBV12-4 and J usage is TRBJ2-1, with D unclear. The length of the CDR3 is 11 residues. V gave up 4 bases and J gave up 8 bases, with 6 bases separating them.

This rearrangement joins TRBV5-6 to TRBJ1-1; 7 nucleotides match TRBD1. V shed 3 bases and J 6 bases; nucleotides not matched to a gene: 11. This CDR3 region has 15 residues. CDR1 is SGHDT, CDR2 YYEEEE, per germline. CDR3 bases: TGTGCCAGCAGCTCGTTGTCCCGGGACAGCGCTGAAGCTTTCTTT. Amino acid sequence: CASSSLSRDSAEAFF. The full variable domain, rest sourced from reference TRBV5-6 and TRBJ1-1, is DAGVTQSPTHLIKTRGQQVTLRCSPKSGHDTVSWYQQALGQGPQFIFQYYEEEERQRGNFPDRFSGHQFPNYSSELNVNALLLGDSALYLCASSSLSRDSAEAFFGQGTRLTVV.

V is TRBV6-5 and J is TRBJ1-2, with a possible D match to TRBD1 (5 bases). Trimming took 7 bases from V and 7 from J, leaving 13 bases between them. Germline loops: CDR1 MNHEY, CDR2 SVGAGI. The CDR3 extends over 12 amino acids. The CDR3 coding sequence is TGTGCCAGCAAGGAGGGGTTGGGTGGCTACACCTTC. Its protein is CASKEGLGGYTF.

The CDR3 region has the DNA TGTGCCAGTAGTATAGATAAGCAGCCCCAGCATTTT. Translating it yields CASSIDKQPQHF. This chain links TRBV19 with TRBJ1-5; no clear D gene. The V gene lost 0 bases and the J gene lost 7 bases, with 4 bases spanning the gap. The germline CDR1 and CDR2 sequences are LNHDA and SQIVND (reference sequence). The CDR3 sequence is 12 residues long.

The chain is built from TRBV5-1 and TRBJ1-1; D is unclear. This CDR3 contains 14 residues. With 1 base removed from V and 6 bases from J, the gap between germline ends came to 13 bases. Germline V gives CDR1 SGHRS, CDR2 YFSETQ. CDR3 amino acids: CASSLSAVGAEAFF. The CDR3 DNA reads as TGCGCCAGCAGCTTGTCCGCGGTCGGGGCTGAAGCTTTCTTT. The full variable domain, in which reference TRBV5-1 and TRBJ1-1 provide the parts outside the CDR3, is KAGVTQTPRYLIKTRGQQVTLSCSPISGHRSVSWYQQTPGQGLQFLFEYFSETQRNKGNFPGRFSGRQFSNSRSEMNVSTLELGDSALYLCASSLSAVGAEAFFGQGTRLTVV.

This chain links TRBV7-9 with TRBJ1-4, with 9 positions matching TRBD1. The J segment lost 5 bases and the V segment lost 1 base, leaving 5 bases of the junction unmatched. CDR1 is SEHNR and CDR2 is FQNEAQ in the germline V gene (reference sequence). CDR3 length: 16 amino acids. The CDR3 DNA sequence: TGTGCCAGCAGCTTAGGCGGGACAGGGCGGAATGAAAAACTGTTTTTT. Translated: CASSLGGTGRNEKLFF. The entire variable domain, with the rest obtained from reference TRBV7-9 and TRBJ1-4, is as follows: DTGVSQNPRHKITKRGQNVTFRCDPISEHNRLYWYRQTLGQGPEFLTYFQNEAQLEKSRLLSDRFSAERPKGSFSTLEIQRTEQGDSAMYLCASSLGGTGRNEKLFFGSGTQLSVL.